These T cell receptor beta chains were read from a single sample in a study of human T cells and chemical hapten exposure. TCRdb recomputed calls from the RACE reads with MiXCR, one row per CDR3 protein. The sample records tens of thousands of distinct CDR3 sequences, about 10% being singletons. Sequences were derived from whole blood, sampled in connection with sensitization to the hapten diphenylcyclopropenone (DPC). These receptor sequences come from a man aged 25 to 45 with alopecia areata. Some clones in this sample may be carry-over from other donors' samples. CDR3s include the opening cysteine and the closing phenylalanine or tryptophan. The D gene is left open where the match is weak. Clone size, where shown, is once, few, many, or a class for clones that have expanded.

V,J,size,D,CDR3,DNA
TRBV10-3,TRBJ1-2,few,.,CAISEMGGYTF,TGTGCCATCAGTGAGATGGGTGGCTACACCTTC
TRBV3-1,TRBJ1-1,.,.,CASSRTEGEAFF,TGTGCCAGCAGCCGCACAGAGGGAGAAGCTTTCTTT
TRBV5-1,TRBJ1-2,many,.,CASSRGEVGGYTF,TGCGCCAGCAGTCGAGGGGAGGTCGGCGGCTACACCTTC
TRBV7-9,TRBJ2-1,many,.,CASSLGGWTAFSYNEQFF,TGTGCCAGCAGCTTAGGGGGATGGACAGCGTTCTCCTACAATGAGCAGTTCTTC
TRBV18,TRBJ1-1,.,.,CASSPFATSGRNTEAFF,TGTGCCAGCTCACCCTTTGCAACCTCAGGACGGAACACTGAAGCTTTCTTT
TRBV7-6,TRBJ1-1,many,.,CASSLAGRNSEAFF,TGTGCCAGCAGCTTAGCCGGGAGGAATTCTGAAGCTTTCTTT
TRBV7-2,TRBJ2-4,many,.,CASSLTLAKNIQYF,TGTGCCAGCAGCTTAACGTTGGCCAAAAACATTCAGTACTTC
TRBV11-2,TRBJ2-7,many,TRBD1,CASSMGRTGFYEQYF,TGTGCCAGCAGCATGGGGAGGACAGGGTTCTACGAGCAGTACTTC
TRBV7-3,TRBJ1-6,.,TRBD1,CASSAAGTENSPLHF,TGTGCCAGCAGCGCGGCCGGGACAGAAAATTCACCCCTCCACTTT
TRBV18,TRBJ2-1,few,.,CASSREGAAPLNEQFF,TGTGCCAGCTCTCGAGAAGGAGCGGCGCCTCTCAATGAGCAGTTCTTC
TRBV7-2,TRBJ2-5,few,.,CASSFQLQETQYF,TGTGCCAGCAGCTTCCAATTACAAGAGACCCAGTACTTC
TRBV11-3,TRBJ2-3,few,.,CASSLFTQDTQYF,TGTGCCAGCAGCCTCTTCACACAGGATACGCAGTATTTT
TRBV20-1,TRBJ2-4,many,.,CSASQGHFAKNIQYF,TGCAGTGCTAGCCAAGGACACTTTGCCAAAAACATTCAGTACTTC
TRBV7-3,TRBJ1-6,.,.,CASSPFREGTGRTHSPLHF,TGTGCCAGCAGCCCATTCAGGGAGGGAACAGGGCGTACGCATTCACCCCTCCACTTT
TRBV12-3/TRBV12-4,TRBJ1-2,many,TRBD1,CASSPGTGAFYGYTF,TGTGCCAGCAGTCCAGGGACAGGGGCCTTCTATGGCTACACCTTC
TRBV5-1,TRBJ2-2,.,.,CASSLGPDRTGELFF,TGCGCCAGCAGCCTGGGACCTGACCGTACCGGGGAGCTGTTTTTT
TRBV14,TRBJ2-3,many,.,CASSGSGGTDTQYF,TGTGCCAGCAGCGGTAGCGGAGGGACAGATACGCAGTATTTT
TRBV28,TRBJ2-1,few,TRBD1,CASRNRGSYNEQFF,TGTGCCAGCAGAAACAGGGGCTCCTACAATGAGCAGTTCTTC
TRBV6-5,TRBJ2-7,medium-sized,.,CASSPRGGYEQYF,TGTGCCAGCAGTCCTCGAGGGGGCTACGAGCAGTACTTC
TRBV10-2,TRBJ2-1,many,.,CASTSDRRDEQFF,TGCGCCAGCACTTCGGACCGCCGCGATGAGCAGTTCTTC
TRBV9,TRBJ1-2,.,.,CASSVDRNYGYTF,TGTGCCAGCAGCGTAGACAGGAACTATGGCTACACCTTC
TRBV12-2,TRBJ2-4,.,.,CASRFSSGREDIQYF,TGTGCAAGTCGCTTTAGTTCTGGCAGGGAGGACATTCAGTACTTC
TRBV13,TRBJ2-3,many,.,CASSLGIAVSDTQYF,TGTGCCAGCAGCTTAGGAATAGCGGTGTCAGATACGCAGTATTTT
TRBV19,TRBJ1-5,many,.,CASSSWPLGGQPQHF,TGTGCCAGTAGCTCCTGGCCACTGGGGGGTCAGCCCCAGCATTTT
TRBV28,TRBJ2-5,many,TRBD2,CASSLPSIGTSWAKTQYF,TGTGCCAGCAGTTTACCTTCGATCGGGACTAGCTGGGCGAAGACCCAGTACTTC
TRBV18,TRBJ1-2,many,.,CASSPPLITLDKDILNYGYTF,TGTGCCAGCTCACCACCGCTAATAACACTGGACAAAGATATACTGAACTATGGCTACACCTTC
TRBV29-1,TRBJ2-2,.,.,CSAADTGELFF,TGCAGCGCCGCGGACACCGGGGAGCTGTTTTTT
TRBV28,TRBJ2-3,many,TRBD2,CASSTSGRGTQYF,TGTGCCAGCAGTACTAGCGGGAGGGGGACGCAGTATTTT
TRBV7-3,TRBJ2-5,many,TRBD2,CASSLTSSKETQYF,TGTGCCAGCAGCTTGACTAGCTCTAAGGAGACCCAGTACTTC
TRBV12-3/TRBV12-4,TRBJ2-3,many,.,CASSFRDTDTQYF,TGTGCCAGCAGTTTTAGGGACACAGATACGCAGTATTTT
TRBV20-1,TRBJ2-1,.,TRBD2,CSARAGEFPYNEQFF,TGCAGTGCTCGAGCGGGGGAGTTTCCCTACAATGAGCAGTTCTTC
TRBV6-2/TRBV6-3,TRBJ2-4,.,TRBD2,CASSNGGLAENIQYF,TGTGCCAGCAGTAACGGGGGACTAGCGGAAAACATTCAGTACTTC
TRBV27,TRBJ1-3,many,.,CASRDRRGNTIYF,TGTGCCAGCAGGGACCGAAGAGGAAACACCATATATTTT
TRBV12-3/TRBV12-4,TRBJ2-4,many,.,CASSLTGVAKNIQYF,TGTGCCAGCAGTTTAACCGGGGTAGCCAAAAACATTCAGTACTTC
TRBV7-6,TRBJ1-1,many,TRBD1,CASSYGTVNAEAFF,TGTGCCAGCAGCTACGGGACAGTTAATGCTGAAGCTTTCTTT
TRBV12-3/TRBV12-4,TRBJ1-2,.,.,CASSALRDINYGYTF,TGTGCCAGCAGTGCGTTACGGGACATTAACTATGGCTACACCTTC
TRBV2,TRBJ1-6,few,TRBD1,CASSGRDRGLSPLHF,TGTGCCAGCAGTGGCAGGGACAGGGGCCTTTCACCCCTCCACTTT
TRBV20-1,TRBJ2-3,many,.,CSARTGRETDTQYF,TGCAGTGCAAGGACAGGGAGGGAGACAGATACGCAGTATTTT
TRBV11-2,TRBJ2-3,.,.,CASSFEDTQYF,TGTGCCAGCAGCTTTGAGGATACGCAGTATTTT
TRBV7-3,TRBJ1-1,.,.,CASSPNGNTEAFF,TGTGCCAGCAGCCCTAACGGTAACACTGAAGCTTTCTTT
TRBV29-1,TRBJ2-3,many,.,CSVGTDTQYF,TGCAGCGTTGGTACAGATACGCAGTATTTT
TRBV4-1,TRBJ2-5,many,TRBD1,CASSQPGQKETQYF,TGCGCCAGCAGCCAACCGGGACAGAAAGAGACCCAGTACTTC
TRBV7-6,TRBJ2-1,medium-sized,.,CASSRWDLMNEQFF,TGTGCCAGCAGCAGATGGGACTTGATGAATGAGCAGTTCTTC
TRBV2,TRBJ1-6,.,.,CASSELSSPLHF,TGTGCCAGCAGTGAACTGAGTTCACCCCTCCACTTT
TRBV5-1,TRBJ2-5,few,TRBD2,CASSSGERETQYF,TGCGCCAGTTCTAGCGGGGAAAGGGAGACCCAGTACTTC
TRBV18,TRBJ2-6,.,.,CASSPVGVPSGANVLTF,TGTGCCAGCTCACCAGTGGGGGTACCCTCTGGGGCCAACGTCCTGACTTTC
TRBV5-1,TRBJ2-7,few,.,CASSRGVYEQYF,TGCGCCAGCAGCCGAGGGGTCTACGAGCAGTACTTC
TRBV4-2,TRBJ2-3,few,.,CASSPEPDSTDTQYF,TGTGCCAGCAGCCCGGAGCCGGATAGCACAGATACGCAGTATTTT
TRBV6-2/TRBV6-3,TRBJ2-3,many,.,CASRRIPRGRERTDTQYF,TGTGCCAGCAGACGCATCCCGAGGGGGAGGGAGAGGACAGATACGCAGTATTTT
TRBV29-1,TRBJ1-3,many,.,CSVMGGSGNTIYF,TGCAGCGTTATGGGCGGCTCTGGAAACACCATATATTTT
TRBV6-1,TRBJ2-1,many,.,CASSEAVGGEQFF,TGTGCCAGCAGTGAAGCCGTGGGGGGTGAGCAGTTCTTC
TRBV2,TRBJ1-6,.,TRBD1,CASSTGGSNSPLHF,TGTGCCAGCAGCACAGGGGGAAGTAATTCACCCCTCCACTTT
TRBV7-6,TRBJ2-1,many,.,CASSPGVAERQFF,TGTGCCAGCAGCCCAGGGGTTGCCGAGCGGCAGTTCTTC
TRBV4-3,TRBJ2-1,.,TRBD2,CASSQVWASGNNEQFF,TGCGCCAGCAGCCAAGTGTGGGCTAGCGGAAACAATGAGCAGTTCTTC
TRBV7-2,TRBJ2-5,many,TRBD1,CASSLVDRAQETQYF,TGTGCCAGCAGCTTAGTGGACAGGGCCCAAGAGACCCAGTACTTC
TRBV29-1,TRBJ2-2,many,TRBD2,CSVTPERDRGELFF,TGCAGCGTAACGCCAGAGCGGGACCGCGGGGAGCTGTTTTTT
TRBV12-3/TRBV12-4,TRBJ2-5,.,TRBD2,CASSLPGWRGETQYF,TGTGCCAGCAGTTTACCGGGCTGGCGGGGGGAGACCCAGTACTTC
TRBV20-1,TRBJ2-2,many,TRBD1,CSARGRDTGELFF,TGCAGTGCCAGGGGGCGCGACACCGGGGAGCTGTTTTTT
TRBV6-1,TRBJ1-5,many,.,CASSPADRGYSNQPQHF,TGTGCCAGCAGCCCGGCGGATAGGGGGTATAGCAATCAGCCCCAGCATTTT